The 21 T cell receptor beta chains below all came from one sample that was sequenced in a study of blood T cell repertoires in COVID-19. This table comes from immunoSEQ multiplex PCR, and its TCRdb copy is limited to in-frame clones, with some not included. The table lists some 150,000 clones, 84% of them singletons, with around 2.1% in the top ten. Sequencing was performed on peripheral blood. The receptors come from a man aged 65-85 years with acute or convalescent COVID-19.

This chain joins TRBV3-1 (or the pseudogene TRBV3-2) and TRBJ1-1, with D hard to call. Trimming left V 4 bases short and J 7 bases short, with 19 bases between. Germline V gives CDR1 LGHDT, CDR2 YNNKEL (reference sequence). This CDR3 is built from 15 residues. CDR3 protein: CASSPSGGHLGEAFF. As DNA, the CDR3 is TGTGCCAGCAGCCCAAGCGGCGGGCACTTAGGTGAAGCTTTCTTT.

This rearrangement joins TRBV6-5 to TRBJ1-1; D may be TRBD1 (6 bases). V was cut by 7 bases and J by 5 bases, with 14 bases left in between. In germline, CDR1 is MNHEY, CDR2 SVGAGI. There are 13 residues in the CDR3. The CDR3 nucleotides are TGTGCCAGCAAGGTAACAGGGCGGACTGAAGCTTTCTTT. The encoded protein is CASKVTGRTEAFF.

This chain joins TRBV7-8 and TRBJ1-2; D may be TRBD1 (6 bases). Trimming stripped 6 bases from V and 10 bases from J, with 21 bases between. The CDR3 totals 14 residues. CDR1 is SGHVS, CDR2 FQNEAQ, per germline. CDR3 DNA sequence: TGTGCCAGCAGGACCCAGGGGAATGAAGTGGACTACACCTTC. Its translation is CASRTQGNEVDYTF.

This CDR3 is CASSQVSPAGRYNEQFF. The CDR3 DNA reads as TGCGCCAGCAGCCAAGTAAGTCCAGCAGGAAGATACAATGAGCAGTTCTTC. This sequence joins TRBV4-1 and TRBJ2-1; D is ambiguous. Germline assignment: CDR1 MGHRA and CDR2 YSYEKL. Trimming took 1 base from V and 4 from J, leaving 17 bases between them. The length of the CDR3 is 17 residues.

The V call is TRBV5-4, the J call TRBJ2-6; 7 nucleotides agree with TRBD1. Germline lookup yields CDR1 SGHNT and CDR2 YYREEE (reference sequence). The CDR3 sequence is 16 residues long. Trimming at V came to 6 bases and at J to 1 base, leaving 7 bases not matched to a gene. The CDR3 DNA is TGTGCCAGCAAGACAGGGTTCGAGTCTGGGGCCAACGTCCTGACTTTC. This codes for CASKTGFESGANVLTF.

The rearrangement uses TRBV7-9 and TRBJ1-4; 10 bases agree with TRBD1. This CDR3 comprises 19 residues. The trim removed 0 bases at V and 0 bases at J, leaving 7 bases unmatched. Germline CDR1 SEHNR, CDR2 FQNEAQ (reference sequence). The CDR3 reads CASSLAGQGRRATNEKLFF. DNA for the CDR3: TGTGCCAGCAGCTTAGCGGGACAGGGGAGGAGGGCAACTAATGAAAAACTGTTTTTT.

CDR3 sequence (DNA): TGTGCCAGCAGCTTAGCCGGGGTTGGCACAGATACGCAGTATTTT. This gives the protein CASSLAGVGTDTQYF. The chain is built from TRBV7-2 and TRBJ2-3; D possibly corresponds to TRBD2 (5 bases). Per the germline V gene, CDR1 is SGHTA and CDR2 is FQGNSA. The CDR3 is 15 residues long. V lost 0 bases, J lost 1 base, and 8 bases lay in between.

The gene calls are TRBV28 and TRBJ2-1, with TRBD2 identical over 14 bases. V was clipped by 3 bases and J by 8 bases; unmatched bases: 9. Germline V lookup: CDR1 MDHEN, CDR2 SYDVKM. This CDR3 spans 17 amino acids. The CDR3 sequence: CASSFSQTSGRADEQFF. CDR3 DNA sequence: TGTGCCAGCAGTTTCAGCCAGACTAGCGGGAGGGCAGATGAGCAGTTCTTC.

The chain is built from TRBV21-1 and TRBJ2-4; the table's D call TRBD2 went unverified against the DNA. TRBV21-1 is a pseudogene. CDR3 length: 19 amino acids. In nucleotides, the CDR3 is TGTGCCAGCAGCAAAGAAGAGACTAGCGGGAGGCTGAGGAAAAACATTCAGTACTTC. Protein product: CASSKEETSGRLRKNIQYF.

V is TRBV2 and J is TRBJ1-5; 11 nucleotides align to TRBD1. In germline, CDR1 is SNHLY, CDR2 FYNNEI. The CDR3 spans 13 residues. Trimming removed 6 bases from V and 6 bases from J; junction bases left unmatched: 1. The CDR3 coding sequence is TGTGCCAGCAGGGGACAGGGGGGTCAGCCCCAGCATTTT. This sequence encodes CASRGQGGQPQHF.

This clone was seen only a few times. The chain employs TRBV3-1 (or the pseudogene TRBV3-2) and TRBJ1-1, with 7 bases fitting TRBD1. The J segment lost 7 bases and the V segment lost 1 base, leaving 6 bases of the junction unmatched. CDR1 is LGHDT, CDR2 YNNKEL, per germline (reference sequence). This CDR3 is 14 amino acids long. CDR3 sequence: CASSQGQGMGEAFF. The CDR3 nucleotides read TGTGCCAGCAGCCAAGGACAGGGAATGGGTGAAGCTTTCTTT.

This clone has more than one count but fewer than ten. This chain uses TRBV7-2 with TRBJ1-5, with a weak D call TRBD1 (5 bases). Trimming took off 1 base at V and 2 bases at J, with 12 bases between the two ends. Looked up from germline, CDR1 is SGHTA and CDR2 is FQGNSA. This CDR3 has 16 residues. The CDR3 protein is CASSLERSRGNQPQHF. The CDR3 nucleotides read TGTGCCAGCAGCTTAGAACGGTCCAGGGGCAATCAGCCCCAGCATTTT. Full variable domain (remainder filled in from reference TRBV7-2 and TRBJ1-5): GAGVSQSPSNKVTEKGKDVELRCDPISGHTALYWYRQSLGQGLEFLIYFQGNSAPDKSGLPSDRFSAERTGGSVSTLTIQRTQQEDSAVYLCASSLERSRGNQPQHFGDGTRLSIL.

This chain links TRBV7-2 with TRBJ1-6, with D perhaps TRBD1 (6 bases). The V gene lost 0 bases and the J gene lost 10 bases, with 16 bases spanning the gap. Germline CDR1 reads SGHTA; CDR2 reads FQGNSA. This CDR3 has 16 residues. This CDR3 is CASSLALGGAASPLHF. CDR3 coding DNA: TGTGCCAGCAGCTTAGCGCTTGGGGGCGCGGCGTCACCCCTCCACTTT.

The chain links TRBV15 to TRBJ1-1; D may be TRBD1 (6 bases). Trimming took off 5 bases at V and 3 bases at J, with 10 bases between the two ends. The CDR3 loop spans 13 amino acids. The V gene's germline CDR1 is LNHNV and CDR2 YYDKDF (reference sequence). The CDR3 sequence is CATSEGTHTEAFF. CDR3 sequence (DNA): TGTGCCACCAGCGAGGGGACACACACTGAAGCTTTCTTT.

This chain uses TRBV9 with TRBJ1-4; 11 nucleotides match TRBD1. J was trimmed by 8 bases and V by 3 bases; bases with no gene match: 6. The CDR3 runs 15 residues. Germline values: CDR1 SGDLS, CDR2 YYNGEE. The CDR3 protein is CASSAWTGGDEKLFF. CDR3 sequence (DNA): TGTGCCAGCAGCGCCTGGACAGGGGGCGACGAAAAACTGTTTTTT.

This CDR3 is CASSKRRNRATYQETQYF. CDR3 nucleotides: TGTGCCAGCAGCAAAAGGAGGAACAGGGCAACGTACCAAGAGACCCAGTACTTC. The genes are TRBV21-1 and TRBJ2-5; the table's D call TRBD1 went unverified against the DNA. TRBV21-1 is listed as a pseudogene. This CDR3 contains 18 residues.

V gene TRBV21-1 combines with J gene TRBJ2-7; the table calls TRBD2, which could not be checked here. TRBV21-1 is an annotated pseudogene. The CDR3 sequence is 17 residues long. CDR3 sequence (DNA): TGTGCCAGCAGCAAAGGTTGTCAGGAGGTTCATGAATACGAGCAGTACTTC. It codes for CASSKGCQEVHEYEQYF.

The chain couples TRBV6-5 to TRBJ2-5, with D possibly TRBD2 on 7 matching bases. Germline CDR1 reads MNHEY; CDR2 reads SVGAGI. This CDR3 has 14 amino acids. V lost 11 bases and J 3 bases, leaving 19 bases between the germline ends. The CDR3 loop is CASRRGGREETQYF. Written as DNA, the CDR3 is TGTGCCTCAAGGAGGGGGGGGCGTGAAGAGACCCAGTACTTC.

The chain carries TRBV5-6 and TRBJ1-3; D is unclear. The CDR3 covers 13 residues. With 0 bases removed from V and 4 bases from J, the gap between germline ends came to 5 bases. Per the germline V gene, CDR1 is SGHDT and CDR2 is YYEEEE. The CDR3 DNA is TGTGCCAGCAGCTTGGCGGAGGGAAACACCATATATTTT. Translated, it gives CASSLAEGNTIYF.

The V gene is TRBV20-1, the J gene TRBJ1-1, with D unclear. Germline CDR1 is DFQATT and CDR2 is SNEGSKA (reference sequence). The germline V and J ends were trimmed by 3 bases and 6 bases, with 8 bases remaining between them. The CDR3 runs 11 residues. In DNA form, the CDR3 reads TGCAGTGCTAGCCCCGGGGCTGAAGCTTTCTTT. Translated, it gives CSASPGAEAFF.

The chain has TRBV19 and TRBJ1-5; possibly TRBD1 for D (6 bases). The ends were cut back, 10 bases at V and 6 bases at J, with 22 bases in the middle. The CDR3 contains 15 residues. CDR1 LNHDA and CDR2 SQIVND come from the germline V gene (reference sequence). This chain's CDR3 is CATGGSRGVGQPQHF. The CDR3 bases are TGTGCCACGGGGGGCAGCCGCGGAGTAGGTCAGCCCCAGCATTTT.